These T cell receptor beta chains were read from a single sample in a study of blood T cell repertoires in COVID-19. Assay used: immunoSEQ multiplex PCR; TCRdb lists only in-frame clones, some missing. The sample has 300,000 to 400,000 clones, 90% seen once. The sequenced sample was PBMCs or T cells enriched from blood (not recorded which). These receptors originate from a woman aged 25 to 39 who had been exposed to COVID-19. Each CDR3 is given with its conserved first and last residue. D genes are given only for firm matches. Some rows mark clone size as missing; the rest say once, few, many or name a class of expanded clone.

J: TRBJ2-7
D: .
size: .
V: TRBV6-1
CDR3: CASSEAPGAGEQYF
DNA: TGTGCCAGCAGTGAAGCTCCAGGGGCAGGCGAGCAGTACTTC

J: TRBJ2-7
D: .
size: .
V: TRBV11-2
CDR3: CASSLETGSSYEQYF
DNA: TGTGCCAGCAGCTTAGAGACAGGTAGCTCCTACGAGCAGTACTTC

J: TRBJ2-2
D: .
size: .
V: TRBV6-5
CDR3: CASDPGVTGELFF
DNA: TGTGCCAGCGATCCCGGGGTAACCGGGGAGCTGTTTTTT

J: TRBJ1-4
D: .
size: .
V: TRBV20-1
CDR3: CSAQHSEKLFF
DNA: TGCAGTGCCCAACACAGTGAAAAACTGTTTTTT

J: TRBJ2-2
D: .
size: .
V: TRBV24-1
CDR3: CATAGTTNTGELFF
DNA: TGTGCCACCGCCGGGACAACAAACACCGGGGAGCTGTTTTTT

J: TRBJ2-1
D: TRBD2
size: .
V: TRBV3-1/TRBV3-2
CDR3: CASSQGKGRSGGASGEQFF
DNA: TGTGCCAGCAGCCAAGGCAAGGGGAGGAGCGGGGGGGCCTCGGGTGAGCAGTTCTTC

J: TRBJ2-7
D: TRBD2
size: .
V: TRBV11-3
CDR3: CASSAGTRDEQYF
DNA: TGTGCCAGCAGCGCAGGGACTAGGGACGAGCAGTACTTC

J: TRBJ2-7
D: .
size: .
V: TRBV2
CDR3: CASSVYGSPYEQYF
DNA: TGTGCCAGCAGTGTATACGGGTCCCCCTACGAGCAGTACTTC

J: TRBJ1-5
D: TRBD1
size: .
V: TRBV11-2
CDR3: CASSPGRRDRWYIFQPQHF
DNA: TGTGCCAGCAGCCCGGGTCGGAGGGACAGGTGGTATATTTTTCAGCCCCAGCATTTT

J: TRBJ1-5
D: .
size: .
V: TRBV19
CDR3: CASSSGVYSNQPQHF
DNA: TGTGCCAGTAGTTCAGGGGTGTATAGCAATCAGCCCCAGCATTTT

J: TRBJ2-2
D: TRBD1
size: few
V: TRBV6-1
CDR3: CASSAWTGSVTGELFF
DNA: TGTGCCAGCAGTGCCTGGACAGGGTCCGTTACCGGGGAGCTGTTTTTT

J: TRBJ2-7
D: TRBD1
size: .
V: TRBV27
CDR3: CASSLTGGNEQYF
DNA: TGTGCCAGCAGTTTAACAGGGGGAAACGAGCAGTACTTC

J: TRBJ2-7
D: .
size: few
V: TRBV12-5
CDR3: CASGSRPGGSSYEQYF
DNA: TGTGCTAGTGGTTCTCGTCCAGGAGGCAGCTCCTACGAGCAGTACTTC

J: TRBJ2-1
D: .
size: .
V: TRBV7-9
CDR3: CASHAGSYNEQFF
DNA: TGTGCCAGCCACGCCGGTTCCTACAATGAGCAGTTCTTC

J: TRBJ2-3
D: .
size: few
V: TRBV19
CDR3: CASNPGTTDTQYF
DNA: TGTGCCAGTAATCCAGGAACCACAGATACGCAGTATTTT

J: TRBJ2-1
D: TRBD2
size: once
V: TRBV7-7
CDR3: CASSLSGLAGGNEQFF
DNA: TGTGCCAGCAGCTTGTCGGGACTAGCGGGGGGGAATGAGCAGTTCTTC